What follows are 21 T cell receptor beta chains derived from one specimen sequenced in a study of cytomegalovirus exposure and HLA in healthy donors. PCR amplification relied on 60 Vbeta primers (plus 13 Jbeta primers). This table comes from immunoSEQ multiplex PCR, and its TCRdb copy is limited to in-frame clones, with some not included. The table has approximately 130,000 clones, about 83% seen once. The specimen was PBMCs. All receptors come from a man aged 25-45 years in good health and CMV-seronegative.

The rearrangement joins TRBV5-1 to TRBJ2-7, with TRBD2 matching over 9 bases. The CDR3 runs to 16 residues. J was trimmed by 6 bases and V by 7 bases; bases with no gene match: 17. Germline V CDR1 and CDR2: SGHRS, YFSETQ. CDR3: CASGGGTSIHPGEQYF. The CDR3 DNA reads as TGCGCCAGCGGGGGCGGGACTAGCATTCACCCAGGCGAGCAGTACTTC.

This clone was seen just once. The rearrangement uses TRBV14 and TRBJ2-7; D uncertain. The CDR3 runs 13 residues. Trimming took off 0 bases at V and 8 bases at J, with 11 bases between the two ends. Looked up from germline, CDR1 is SGHDN and CDR2 is FVKESK. The CDR3 DNA is TGTGCCAGCAGCCAAGACCCCGTACTAAAGCAGTACTTC. It yields the protein CASSQDPVLKQYF.

This sequence joins TRBV7-2 and TRBJ2-1, with D maybe TRBD1 (6 bases). This CDR3 region has 14 residues. Germline assignment: CDR1 SGHTA and CDR2 FQGNSA. With 3 bases removed from V and 2 bases from J, the gap between germline ends came to 8 bases. CDR3 amino acids: CASSFEGAYNEQFF. The CDR3 nucleotides read TGTGCCAGCAGCTTCGAGGGGGCCTACAATGAGCAGTTCTTC.

This clone was seen a few times. This rearrangement joins TRBV28 to TRBJ2-7; 7 bases map to TRBD1. Germline V gene sequence: CDR1 MDHEN, CDR2 SYDVKM. The V and J ends lost 6 bases and 2 bases, in that order; junction bases with no gene match: 4. CDR3 length equals 13 residues. The CDR3, as DNA: TGTGCCAGCAGCTGGACAGGTACCTACGAGCAGTACTTC. Its translation: CASSWTGTYEQYF.

The chain carries TRBV14 and TRBJ1-4, with D uncertain. CDR1 and CDR2 (germline): SGHDN, FVKESK. CDR3 length: 12 amino acids. V was shortened by 2 bases and J by 8 bases, with 6 bases between the two germline ends. CDR3 residues: CASSQYGEKLFF. The CDR3 DNA reads TGTGCCAGCAGCCAATACGGGGAAAAACTGTTTTTT.

The rearrangement joins TRBV7-9 to TRBJ1-1; the match to TRBD1 covers 8 bases. The germline gives CDR1 SEHNR, CDR2 FQNEAQ (reference sequence). This CDR3 is built from 17 residues. Unmatched junction bases numbered 10, after V lost 4 bases and J lost 0 bases. The CDR3 region has the DNA TGTGCCAGCAGCTACCCCGGACAGGGCGAAATGAACACTGAAGCTTTCTTT. It specifies CASSYPGQGEMNTEAFF. Full variable domain (outside the CDR3, taken from reference TRBV7-9 and TRBJ1-1): DTGVSQNPRHKITKRGQNVTFRCDPISEHNRLYWYRQTLGQGPEFLTYFQNEAQLEKSRLLSDRFSAERPKGSFSTLEIQRTEQGDSAMYLCASSYPGQGEMNTEAFFGQGTRLTVV.

The table lists this clone with a count of one. The chain recombines TRBV15 with TRBJ1-1; D is unresolved. Trimming cost V 0 bases and J 2 bases, with 10 bases left between them. Germline V CDR1 and CDR2: LNHNV, YYDKDF (reference sequence). The CDR3 is 15 amino acids. The CDR3 region has the DNA TGTGCCACCAGCAGAGATTACAGACAAAACACTGAAGCTTTCTTT. This sequence encodes CATSRDYRQNTEAFF. The entire variable domain, with the rest obtained from reference TRBV15 and TRBJ1-1, is as follows: DAMVIQNPRYQVTQFGKPVTLSCSQTLNHNVMYWYQQKSSQAPKLLFHYYDKDFNNEADTPDNFQSRRPNTSFCFLDIRSPGLGDTAMYLCATSRDYRQNTEAFFGQGTRLTVV.

The chain combines TRBV5-1 with TRBJ2-3, with 13 bases aligning to TRBD2. This CDR3 comprises 16 residues. Germline lookup yields CDR1 SGHRS and CDR2 YFSETQ. With V trimmed by 3 bases and J by 5 bases, 6 bases remained unmatched. This CDR3 reads CASSSRTSGSKDTQYF. CDR3 in DNA: TGCGCCAGCAGCTCACGGACTAGCGGGAGTAAAGATACGCAGTATTTT.

V gene TRBV5-1 combines with J gene TRBJ2-1; 13 positions agree with TRBD2. The CDR3 has 15 amino acids. Germline CDR1 SGHRS, CDR2 YFSETQ. The V gene end was trimmed by 4 bases and the J gene end by 8 bases; junction bases not matched to a gene: 6. CDR3 loop: CASSTGLAGVDEQFF. For the CDR3, the DNA is TGCGCCAGCAGCACCGGACTAGCGGGAGTGGATGAGCAGTTCTTC.

V and J are TRBV7-8 and TRBJ2-7, with 8 bases aligning to TRBD1. The CDR3 is 15 amino acids. Germline lookup yields CDR1 SGHVS and CDR2 FQNEAQ. Trimming cost V 5 bases and J 1 base; bases outside gene matches: 7. The CDR3 is CASSPRDRRSYEQYF. The DNA for the CDR3 is TGTGCCAGCAGCCCACGGGACAGGCGGTCCTACGAGCAGTACTTC.

The chain joins TRBV5-6 to TRBJ2-5; D ambiguous. V lost 1 base to trimming and J lost 4 bases, with 8 bases between them. Germline loops: CDR1 SGHDT, CDR2 YYEEEE. The CDR3 consists of 13 residues. CDR3 loop: CASSLRWAETQYF. In DNA form, the CDR3 reads TGTGCCAGCAGCTTGCGATGGGCAGAGACCCAGTACTTC.

The chain is built from TRBV19 and TRBJ2-3, with 14 positions matching TRBD2. Germline assignment: CDR1 LNHDA and CDR2 SQIVND (reference sequence). The ends lost 4 bases at V and 6 bases at J; junction bases unmatched: 9. The CDR3 runs 17 residues. The CDR3 bases are TGTGCCAGTAGTACCCCCGGACTAGCGGGGGGCGGGGATACGCAGTATTTT. As protein: CASSTPGLAGGGDTQYF.

The chain carries TRBV9 and TRBJ2-7; 9 bases agree with TRBD1. Germline lookup yields CDR1 SGDLS and CDR2 YYNGEE. V lost 4 bases and J lost 2; bases outside the gene matches: 10. This CDR3 comprises 16 residues. The CDR3 is CASSSRGQGRPYEQYF. CDR3 DNA: TGTGCCAGCAGCTCACGAGGACAGGGGAGGCCCTACGAGCAGTACTTC. The full variable domain, with the rest looked up from reference TRBV9 and TRBJ2-7, is DSGVTQTPKHLITATGQRVTLRCSPRSGDLSVYWYQQSLDQGLQFLIQYYNGEERAKGNILERFSAQQFPDLHSELNLSSLELGDSALYFCASSSRGQGRPYEQYFGPGTRLTVT.

This sequence joins TRBV28 and TRBJ2-4; no firm D call. The CDR3 is 15 residues long. Germline CDR1 and CDR2: MDHEN and SYDVKM. V dropped 8 bases and J dropped 0 bases, with 14 bases sitting between them. The CDR3 sequence is CASGEGDVAKNIQYF. In DNA form, the CDR3 reads TGTGCCAGCGGCGAAGGAGACGTAGCCAAAAACATTCAGTACTTC.

This clone turned up a few times. The V gene is TRBV13, the J gene TRBJ1-5; possibly TRBD1 for D (5 bases). Trimming cost V 6 bases and J 2 bases, with 8 bases left between them. The CDR3 has 13 amino acids. From germline, CDR1 is PRHDT and CDR2 FYEKMQ (reference sequence). As DNA, the CDR3 is TGTGCCAGCAGTCCCAGGGGCAATCAGCCCCAGCATTTT. Amino acid sequence: CASSPRGNQPQHF. The whole variable domain, filled in from reference TRBV13 and TRBJ1-5, reads AAGVIQSPRHLIKEKRETATLKCYPIPRHDTVYWYQQGPGQDPQFLISFYEKMQSDKGSIPDRFSAQQFSDYHSELNMSSLELGDSALYFCASSPRGNQPQHFGDGTRLSIL.

The chain's CDR3 is CASSAGQLYGYTF. Here the CDR3 DNA reads TGCGCCAGCAGCGCCGGACAGCTCTATGGCTACACCTTC. The J gene is TRBJ1-2, the V gene TRBV5-1, with D maybe TRBD1 (6 bases). V was clipped by 4 bases and J by 4 bases, with 11 bases between them. CDR3 length: 13 amino acids. Germline CDR1 is SGHRS and CDR2 is YFSETQ.

This chain connects TRBV5-8 to TRBJ2-2; 7 bases are shared with TRBD2. Germline CDR1 SGHTS, CDR2 YDEGEE. The CDR3 is 15 residues long. Trimming took 3 bases from V and 2 from J; bases not matched to a gene: 4. The CDR3 nucleotides are TGTGCCAGCAGCTGGGGGGGGATAAACACCGGGGAGCTGTTTTTT. Translation: CASSWGGINTGELFF.

The rearrangement uses TRBV10-1 and TRBJ2-7, with 9 bases aligning to TRBD2. This CDR3 contains 12 residues. Germline V gene data show CDR1 as WNHNN and CDR2 as SYGVQD (reference sequence). J gave up 7 bases and V 4 bases, and 2 bases lay outside the gene matches. This CDR3 is CASSATSGEQYF. The DNA for the CDR3 is TGCGCCAGCAGTGCGACTAGCGGTGAGCAGTACTTC.

This clone was seen more than once but under ten times. The rearrangement joins TRBV4-3 to TRBJ1-1; tentatively, D is TRBD1 (6 bases). From germline, CDR1 is LGHNA and CDR2 YSLEER. The CDR3 consists of 14 residues. Trimming took 2 bases from V and 7 from J, leaving 14 bases between them. The CDR3 DNA reads as TGCGCCAGCAGCCAATTCACGGGGACACGTGAAGCTTTCTTT. Protein product: CASSQFTGTREAFF.

V and J are TRBV7-6 and TRBJ1-3; no clear D. CDR1 is SGHVS and CDR2 is FNYEAQ in the germline V gene. CDR3 length: 16 amino acids. Between the trimmed V and J ends, which lost 5 bases and 0 bases, there was a span of 14 bases. The CDR3 is CASSGYGINSGNTIYF. In DNA form, the CDR3 reads TGTGCCAGCAGCGGGTACGGGATTAACTCTGGAAACACCATATATTTT.

The chain combines TRBV29-1 with TRBJ2-4; maybe TRBD2 (6 bases). The CDR3 spans 13 residues. The ends were cut back, 5 bases at V and 7 bases at J, with 15 bases in the middle. Germline values: CDR1 SQVTM, CDR2 ANQGSEA. The CDR3 spells CSVLARVGNIQYF. CDR3 coding DNA: TGCAGCGTTCTAGCGAGGGTAGGGAACATTCAGTACTTC.